The T cell receptor beta chain described here comes from a study of CD8 T cells in ankylosing spondylitis (dated by TCRdb to the late 2010s). For the study in its entirety: The study profiled T cell receptor beta repertoires in healthy donors and ankylosing spondylitis patients to find disease-linked TCR variants. Peripheral blood samples were taken, and synovial fluid was additionally collected from ankylosing spondylitis patients. The full study cohort was made up of 25 ankylosing spondylitis patients and approximately 100 healthy donors.

Broader findings and caveats from the paper: In peripheral blood, the disease-linked clones were found at relatively low frequencies and had a CD8+ phenotype. A TCR beta motif of about eight highly homologous amino acid variants appeared characteristic of blood from ankylosing spondylitis patients. Some motif variants had previously been reported in the synovial fluid and blood of reactive arthritis patients, which suggests shared mechanisms of disease initiation. According to the report, matched synovial fluid samples from ankylosing spondylitis patients were significantly enriched for the disease-linked clones.

From the cysteine through the phenylalanine, the CDR3 covers 15 amino acids. Kept here is only the CDR3 DNA, which spans 45 bases and is read in frame from base 1. V and J lose 4 bases and 4 bases, and a span of 16 bases separates them. CDR1 and CDR2, looked up from the germline V gene, are KGHSH and LQKENI. This clonotype was counted only a few times. Its antigen remains unidentified. Per-base quality was not reported, and no clone a single base away is much larger than it. Sequenced on an Illumina HiSeq 2500. Quantitative 5'-RACE with molecular barcodes was the method used to prepare the TCR beta libraries. Per the original workflow: A new computational method based on a probabilistic model of VDJ rearrangement was used to identify disease-linked TCR variants. In-frame beta chains were kept once TCRdb had trimmed the public reads at Q25 with fastp and called clones with MiXCR. CDR3 protein sequences are deduplicated, and each keeps its most common genes and DNA. The V and J calls follow TCRdb's processing rather than the paper's. Here the sample has about 64,000 distinct CDR3 sequences; about 6.2% occur a single time. Of the sample, approximately 5% is held by the ten largest clones.

Synovial fluid samples were matched to blood samples from the same ankylosing spondylitis patients. The clonotype originates from a male donor with ankylosing spondylitis. This receptor chain uses TRBV18 and TRBJ2-5; a weak D assignment points to TRBD1 (5 bases agree). Sequenced sample: synovial fluid, either unsorted or a sorted T cell fraction (not recorded which). The CDR3 protein: CASSRVRAFGETQYF. The base sequence is TGTGCCAGCTCACGGGTCAGGGCGTTTGGAGAGACCCAGTACTTC. Here the CDR3 is joined to the reference TRBV18 and TRBJ2-5 genes, and the full variable domain is: NAGVMQNPRHLVRRRGQEARLRCSPMKGHSHVYWYRQLPEEGLKFMVYLQKENIIDESGMPKERFSAEFPKEGPSILRIQQVVRGDSAAYFCASSRVRAFGETQYFGPGTRLLVL.